This TCR beta chain was identified during a study of graft-versus-host responses after intestinal transplantation (dated by TCRdb to about 2021). In the study overall: The transplants that recipients received were multivisceral, liver-intestinal, or isolated intestinal. All recipients received anti-thymocyte globulin induction followed by maintenance tacrolimus and steroids for approximately 3 years. Graft-versus-host and host-versus-graft alloreactive T cell clones were tracked in the graft, circulation and bone marrow after intestinal transplantation using bulk TCR-beta CDR3 sequencing. To identify alloreactive clones, pre-transplant mixed lymphocyte reaction products were sequenced and then compared with unstimulated pre-transplant donor and recipient T cells. The cohort enrolled some 25 intestinal transplant recipients including one retransplant, and a few patients lacking pretransplant specimens were excluded. A peak of at least 4% donor T cells among recipient peripheral blood mononuclear cells was the definition used for donor T cell macrochimerism. Rather than going through the commercial service, samples from a few later patients were sequenced in-house on an Illumina MiSeq and processed with MiXCR. What the study reported, not specific to this receptor: Patients with donor T cell macrochimerism had high GvH to HvG T cell clonal ratios in their allografts. Peak levels of circulating GvH clones were associated with declines in HvG clones early after transplant. Conclusions were limited by the relatively low number and heterogeneity of intestinal transplant patients. GvH clones were found in recipient bone marrow, and some of the GvH clones appeared earlier in ileal mucosa or blood, which is consistent with an intestinal mucosal origin.

Library prep was done by the immunoSEQ multiplex PCR assay. For most patients, genomic DNA was isolated with the Qiagen DNeasy Blood and Tissue Kit and shipped frozen to Adaptive Biotechnologies for TCR sequencing. High-throughput TCR-beta CDR3 sequencing of genomic DNA from most patients was performed by Adaptive Biotechnologies. The original pipeline was this. Adaptive's ImmunoSEQ software was the source of the TCR sequencing data for 15 to 20 patients, while a few other patients were processed with MiXCR and VDJtools. CD4 versus CD8 sorting errors were corrected by removing sequences found in both subsets at a frequency ratio below 5:1. CDR3 nucleotide sequences shared by donor and recipient were removed because the origin of these sequences could not be assigned. At least 2-fold expansion over unstimulated cells and a minimum CFSE-low frequency of 0.002% (template counts) or 0.001% (read counts) were required for clones to be classified as alloreactive. A clone was considered mappable if detected in the sequenced pre-transplant spleen, lymph node, or MLR CFSE-low populations of the donor or recipient. The cumulative frequency of alloreactive clones was calculated as a percentage of all sequences, weighted by copy number. TCRdb carries this immuneACCESS record with in-frame sequences only. Its versions omit some clonotypes, under half of them owing to an unresolved V gene in the studies checked, with the rest unexplained. That table gives V, J and clone size, and the DNA gave D and trimming. The sample contains 100,000 or so clones, 91% of them found a single time. The ten most abundant clones make up about 0.18% of the sample.

In light of the paper, this sample's time point label describes: cells obtained before transplantation from donor or recipient. CD3+CD4+ and CD3+CD8+ populations were FACS-sorted from unstimulated pre-transplant donor and recipient cells taken from spleen or lymph nodes. Concerning this clone: Its target antigen remains unknown. Within one base of it there is no much larger clone, and no base qualities were kept.

The CDR3 sequence holds 14 residues, the cysteine and phenylalanine included. Only CDR3 DNA remains: 42 bases, in frame from the first base. Based on the germline V gene, the CDR1 and CDR2 sequences are MGHDK and SYGVNS. V is shortened by 6 bases, J by 1 base, and the region joining them spans 12 bases. In this chain, TRBV25-1 is recombined with TRBJ1-1; TRBD1 is a possible D gene, resting on 6 matching bases. The TCR was taken from a human donor who was the organ donor for an intestinal transplant. Material: unstimulated CD4+ T cells sorted from spleen or lymph node cells, obtained before transplant. The DNA reads as follows: TGTGCCAGCAGGGGGGGGCAGAGGAACACTGAAGCTTTCTTT. Protein translation: CASRGGQRNTEAFF.